These 25 T cell receptor beta chains were all obtained from the same sample, sequenced in a study of blood T cell repertoires in COVID-19. Assay used: immunoSEQ multiplex PCR; TCRdb lists only in-frame clones, some missing. This table holds tens of thousands of clones, about 88% found once. The sequenced sample consisted of peripheral blood. The receptor set was obtained from a man between 65 and 85 years old with COVID-19, enrolled during active disease.

The V call is TRBV19, the J call TRBJ2-3; TRBD1 matches at 7 bases. Germline CDR1 is LNHDA and CDR2 is SQIVND (reference sequence). J was trimmed by 1 base and V by 7 bases; bases with no gene match: 8. This CDR3 has 15 amino acids. The CDR3 is CASTKDRSRTDTQYF. In DNA, the CDR3 is TGTGCCAGTACTAAGGACAGGAGTCGCACAGATACGCAGTATTTT.

J is TRBJ2-5 and V is TRBV7-9, with a weak D call TRBD2 (6 bases). This CDR3 has 16 amino acids. Germline CDR1 and CDR2: SEHNR and FQNEAQ (reference sequence). The V and J ends lost 4 bases and 4 bases respectively, with 19 bases between them. CDR3 in amino acids: CASSSSGTRFGETQYF. CDR3 DNA: TGTGCCAGCAGCTCTTCCGGGACTCGGTTCGGAGAGACCCAGTACTTC.

There are a few counts of this clone. The chain recombines TRBV5-5 with TRBJ1-2; D is ambiguous. From germline, CDR1 is SGHKS and CDR2 YYEKEE (reference sequence). This CDR3 has 14 residues. V lost 4 bases and J lost 6, with 16 bases in between. The CDR3 DNA follows: TGTGCCAGCAGCCCCCGCCACAATCCAAATGGCTACACCTTC. Amino acid sequence: CASSPRHNPNGYTF.

The chain joins TRBV6-5 to TRBJ2-1; D is undetermined. The germline V gene encodes CDR1 MNHEY and CDR2 SVGAGI. The V and J ends lost 9 bases and 3 bases respectively, with 9 bases between them. The CDR3 runs to 12 residues. CDR3 sequence (DNA): TGTGCCAGTGGCCCCCGCTACAATGAGCAGTTCTTC. It is translated as CASGPRYNEQFF.

The chain employs TRBV18 and TRBJ2-7, with 10 bases identical to TRBD1. The V and J ends lost 6 bases and 3 bases, in that order; junction bases with no gene match: 5. This CDR3 has 14 residues. Germline V gene data show CDR1 as KGHSH and CDR2 as LQKENI. The CDR3 is CASSPGTGDYEQYF. In DNA form, the CDR3 reads TGTGCCAGCTCCCCCGGGACAGGGGACTACGAGCAGTACTTC. Full variable domain (missing parts from reference TRBV18 and TRBJ2-7): NAGVMQNPRHLVRRRGQEARLRCSPMKGHSHVYWYRQLPEEGLKFMVYLQKENIIDESGMPKERFSAEFPKEGPSILRIQQVVRGDSAAYFCASSPGTGDYEQYFGPGTRLTVT.

The chain combines TRBV12-3 or TRBV12-4 with TRBJ1-1; TRBD1 matches 7 bases. Unmatched junction bases numbered 4, after V lost 7 bases and J lost 5 bases. The CDR3 sequence is 12 residues long. DNA for the CDR3: TGTGCCAGCAACCAGGGGGTTACTGAAGCTTTCTTT. Translating it yields CASNQGVTEAFF.

The V gene is TRBV2, the J gene TRBJ1-1; D may be TRBD1 (5 bases). Germline V gene data show CDR1 as SNHLY and CDR2 as FYNNEI. With 5 bases removed from V and 1 base from J, the gap between germline ends came to 14 bases. The CDR3 has 15 residues. The CDR3 is CASSSAGRPNTEAFF. The CDR3 nucleotides are TGTGCCAGCAGTTCGGCGGGACGTCCGAACACTGAAGCTTTCTTT.

CDR3 loop: CSVKGMGGGTGELFF. CDR3 nucleotide sequence: TGCAGCGTGAAGGGCATGGGAGGAGGAACCGGGGAGCTGTTTTTT. The rearrangement links TRBV29-1 to TRBJ2-2, with D possibly TRBD2 on 6 matching bases. Germline lookup yields CDR1 SQVTM and CDR2 ANQGSEA. CDR3 length: 15 amino acids. V lost 6 bases and J lost 5, with 19 bases in between.

The V and J genes are TRBV4-1 and TRBJ2-7, with 7 nucleotides matching TRBD2. V lost 2 bases, J lost 2 bases, and 6 bases stayed unmatched. CDR1 and CDR2 from the germline V gene are MGHRA and YSYEKL. This CDR3 spans 15 amino acids. CDR3 region: CASSQPRDYPYEQYF. Written as DNA, the CDR3 is TGCGCCAGCAGCCAACCCCGGGACTATCCCTACGAGCAGTACTTC.

This clone was recorded only once. V and J are TRBV5-1 and TRBJ1-4; D is undetermined. The V gene lost 5 bases and the J gene lost 4 bases, with 12 bases spanning the gap. The germline V gene has CDR1 SGHRS and CDR2 YFSETQ. This CDR3 is built from 14 residues. The CDR3 DNA reads as TGCGCCAGCAGTATTGCGAACCTTAATGAAAAACTGTTTTTT. Protein sequence: CASSIANLNEKLFF.

The count of this clone is one. The chain links TRBV11-2 to TRBJ2-7; D is possibly TRBD1 (6 bases). There are 14 residues in the CDR3. Germline CDR1 and CDR2: SGHAT and FQNNGV. V was shortened by 5 bases and J by 0 bases, with 11 bases between the two germline ends. The CDR3 region has the DNA TGTGCCAGCAGCCACAGGGTGCGCTCCTACGAGCAGTACTTC. Translation gives CASSHRVRSYEQYF.

V and J are TRBV15 and TRBJ2-7, with a possible D match to TRBD2 (7 bases). The CDR3 loop spans 16 amino acids. Trimming took off 1 base at V and 0 bases at J, with 13 bases between the two ends. Germline lookup yields CDR1 LNHNV and CDR2 YYDKDF (reference sequence). The CDR3 bases are TGTGCCACCAGCAGAGCCAGGGGACTATACTCCTACGAGCAGTACTTC. Translated: CATSRARGLYSYEQYF. Full variable domain (missing parts from reference TRBV15 and TRBJ2-7): DAMVIQNPRYQVTQFGKPVTLSCSQTLNHNVMYWYQQKSSQAPKLLFHYYDKDFNNEADTPDNFQSRRPNTSFCFLDIRSPGLGDTAMYLCATSRARGLYSYEQYFGPGTRLTVT.

The chain employs TRBV11-3 and TRBJ1-5; 7 positions agree with TRBD1. With V trimmed by 5 bases and J by 8 bases, 9 bases remained unmatched. The germline CDR1 and CDR2 sequences are SGHNT and YENEEA. This CDR3 has 14 amino acids. The chain's CDR3 is CASSPRQGEKPQHF. CDR3 coding DNA: TGTGCCAGCAGCCCCCGCCAGGGGGAGAAGCCCCAGCATTTT.

V gene TRBV7-8 combines with J gene TRBJ2-6; possibly TRBD1 for D (6 bases). The CDR3 is 19 residues long. Trimming removed 5 bases at V and 0 bases at J, with 20 bases between. Germline V gives CDR1 SGHVS, CDR2 FQNEAQ. DNA for the CDR3: TGTGCCAGCAGCGTGCACAGGGTTCCCCAAGCCTCTGGGGCCAACGTCCTGACTTTC. It codes for CASSVHRVPQASGANVLTF.

The chain employs TRBV30 and TRBJ1-5; TRBD1 matches 8 bases. Germline CDR1 reads GTSNPN; CDR2 reads SVGIG (reference sequence). CDR3 length: 13 amino acids. V gave up 5 bases and J gave up 4 bases; unmatched junction bases: 4. As DNA, the CDR3 is TGTGCCTGGGCTCAGGGGGCGAATCAGCCCCAGCATTTT. It specifies CAWAQGANQPQHF.

V gene TRBV3-1 (or the pseudogene TRBV3-2) combines with J gene TRBJ1-2; possibly TRBD1 for D (5 bases). Germline V gene lookup returns CDR1 LGHDT and CDR2 YNNKEL (reference sequence). Trimming took 2 bases from V and 0 from J, leaving 10 bases between them. CDR3 length equals 15 residues. The CDR3 loop reads CASSQSGEANYGYTF. CDR3 nucleotide sequence: TGTGCCAGCAGCCAATCGGGGGAGGCTAACTATGGCTACACCTTC.

The chain employs TRBV2 and TRBJ2-6, with D tentatively TRBD1 (6 bases). Between the trimmed V and J ends, which lost 4 bases and 3 bases, there was a span of 13 bases. The CDR3 sequence is 16 residues long. Germline lookup yields CDR1 SNHLY and CDR2 FYNNEI. The CDR3 sequence is CASSGLEGGGANVLTF. CDR3 nucleotide sequence: TGTGCCAGCAGTGGTTTGGAAGGGGGTGGGGCCAACGTCCTGACTTTC.

The chain employs TRBV5-1 and TRBJ2-2; TRBD2 agrees at 9 bases. The CDR3 has 14 amino acids. In germline, CDR1 is SGHRS, CDR2 YFSETQ. Trimming at V came to 5 bases and at J to 4 bases, leaving 3 bases not matched to a gene. As DNA, the CDR3 is TGCGCCAGCAGGGGGACTAGCAGCACCGGGGAGCTGTTTTTT. Translated: CASRGTSSTGELFF.

By its share, this clone is large. The J gene is TRBJ1-4, the V gene TRBV7-9; D call uncertain. CDR1 SEHNR and CDR2 FQNEAQ come from the germline V gene (reference sequence). V dropped 4 bases and J dropped 5 bases, with 14 bases sitting between them. There are 15 residues in the CDR3. DNA of the CDR3: TGTGCCAGCAGCTCCGTGGGCGTAGGCAATGAAAAACTGTTTTTT. Protein sequence: CASSSVGVGNEKLFF.

This rearrangement joins TRBV19 to TRBJ2-1, with D possibly matching TRBD1 (5 bases). The CDR3 contains 14 residues. The germline V gene has CDR1 LNHDA and CDR2 SQIVND (reference sequence). Deletions cut 5 bases from V and 2 bases from J, with 10 bases between. CDR3 amino acids: CASSSWGPYNEQFF. The CDR3 DNA is TGTGCCAGTAGTTCGTGGGGCCCCTACAATGAGCAGTTCTTC.

The rearrangement uses TRBV5-1 and TRBJ2-7; tentative D call: TRBD2 (5 bases). There are 12 residues in the CDR3. Trimming took off 4 bases at V and 6 bases at J, with 11 bases between the two ends. Germline V lookup: CDR1 SGHRS, CDR2 YFSETQ. CDR3 protein: CASSQAAGEQYF. The CDR3 DNA reads TGCGCCAGCAGCCAGGCGGCGGGCGAGCAGTACTTC.

For this clone: Other DNA variants within this sample encode the same CDR3. The V call is TRBV18, the J call TRBJ2-7; 7 bases fit TRBD2. Germline CDR1 KGHSH, CDR2 LQKENI. V shed 3 bases and J 6 bases; nucleotides not matched to a gene: 2. This CDR3 region has 12 residues. The CDR3 loop reads CASSPGRGEQYF. CDR3 bases: TGTGCCAGCTCACCTGGGAGGGGCGAGCAGTACTTC.

The table lists this clone with a count of one. The rearrangement links TRBV7-9 to TRBJ1-5; the match to TRBD1 covers 8 bases. The CDR3 is 17 residues long. Germline V gives CDR1 SEHNR, CDR2 FQNEAQ (reference sequence). V was pared by 4 bases and J by 7 bases, with 15 bases of the junction left unmatched. The CDR3, as DNA: TGTGCCAGCAGCTCCGGACAGGGAGAGGGTCAAGGGCAGCCCCAGCATTTT. It translates to CASSSGQGEGQGQPQHF.

The V call is TRBV6-5, the J call TRBJ2-7; TRBD2 matches 10 bases. Germline trimming cut 0 bases from V and 5 bases from J; bases unmatched to any gene: 4. The CDR3 is 15 amino acids. Per germline, CDR1 MNHEY and CDR2 SVGAGI. CDR3 DNA: TGTGCCAGCAGTTACTCGGTACTAGCGGGAAACGAGCAGTACTTC. As protein: CASSYSVLAGNEQYF.

The chain has TRBV6-5 and TRBJ2-1; tentative D call: TRBD1 (5 bases). The CDR3 contains 13 residues. V lost 6 bases, J lost 3 bases, and 9 bases lay in between. Germline V gene data show CDR1 as MNHEY and CDR2 as SVGAGI. In nucleotides, the CDR3 is TGTGCCAGCAGACCGACAGTCTACAATGAGCAGTTCTTC. This sequence encodes CASRPTVYNEQFF.